The clone carrying this TCR beta chain turned up a few times. What it binds is not known. These data belong to a study of blood T cells in healthy people across ages. Study findings and constraints: Diversity estimates drawn from one million T cells were deemed underestimates.

A sample-barcoded 5' primer and a J-beta primer mix were used in a second PCR of roughly 6 to 12 cycles. Sequencing recovered at least 2.5 million CDR3-containing paired-end reads from each sample. TCRdb re-called the 5' RACE reads with MiXCR, one entry per CDR3 protein. This sample carries some 750,000 distinct CDR3 sequences, around a fifth of them seen once, and the ten largest clones take about 22%. The CDR3 totals 17 residues. The gene calls are TRBV21-1 and TRBJ2-1; TRBD1 reflects the table's D call only, with no check against the DNA. TRBV21-1 is labeled a pseudogene. The material sequenced was blood. This sequence originates from a man between 65 and 85 years old in good health. The CDR3: CASGVQGGGVLYNEQFF. CDR3 nucleotide sequence: TGTGCCAGCGGTGTTCAGGGCGGGGGCGTACTCTACAACGAGCAGTTCTTC.